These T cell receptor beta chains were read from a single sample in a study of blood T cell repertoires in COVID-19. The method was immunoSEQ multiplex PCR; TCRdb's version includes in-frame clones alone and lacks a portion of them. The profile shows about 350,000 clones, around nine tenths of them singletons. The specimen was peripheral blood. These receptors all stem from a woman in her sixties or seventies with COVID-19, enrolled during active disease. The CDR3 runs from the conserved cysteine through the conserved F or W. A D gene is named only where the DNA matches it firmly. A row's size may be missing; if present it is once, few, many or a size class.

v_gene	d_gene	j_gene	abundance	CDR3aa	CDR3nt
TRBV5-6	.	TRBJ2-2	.	CASSTRQGAGTGELFF	TGTGCCAGCAGCACTCGACAGGGCGCGGGGACCGGGGAGCTGTTTTTT
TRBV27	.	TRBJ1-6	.	CASRDPRGYNSPLHF	TGTGCCAGCAGGGACCCCCGGGGCTATAATTCACCCCTCCACTTT
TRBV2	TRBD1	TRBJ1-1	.	CASWLSGTGNTEAFF	TGTGCCAGCTGGCTGTCCGGGACAGGGAACACTGAAGCTTTCTTT
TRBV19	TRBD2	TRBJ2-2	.	CASSSLAGAERGELFF	TGTGCCAGTAGTTCCCTAGCGGGGGCGGAGCGGGGGGAGCTGTTTTTT
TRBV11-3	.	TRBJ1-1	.	CASSLTGMVTEAFF	TGTGCCAGCAGCTTAACGGGGATGGTCACTGAAGCTTTCTTT
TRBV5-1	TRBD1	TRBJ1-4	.	CASSLLTQGANEKLFF	TGCGCCAGCAGCCTTTTGACACAGGGGGCTAATGAAAAACTGTTTTTT
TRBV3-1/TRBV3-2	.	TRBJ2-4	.	CASSQGTANIQYF	TGTGCCAGCAGCCAAGGTACAGCAAACATTCAGTACTTC
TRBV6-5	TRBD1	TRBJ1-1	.	CASSYTGQGATEAFF	TGTGCCAGCAGTTACACCGGACAGGGTGCCACTGAAGCTTTCTTT
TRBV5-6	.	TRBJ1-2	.	CASSSEQREDLYGYTF	TGTGCCAGCAGCTCGGAGCAGCGGGAAGACTTGTATGGCTACACCTTC
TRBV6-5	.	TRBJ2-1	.	CASSSSGDNHNEQFF	TGTGCCAGCAGTTCCTCGGGGGACAATCACAATGAGCAGTTCTTC
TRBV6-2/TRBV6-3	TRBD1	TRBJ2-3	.	CASSRIAGTGPDTQYF	TGTGCCAGCAGCCGGATCGCCGGGACAGGGCCAGATACGCAGTATTTT
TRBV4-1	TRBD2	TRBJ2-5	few	CASSPGGAQETQYF	TGCGCCAGCAGCCCGGGGGGGGCACAAGAGACCCAGTACTTC
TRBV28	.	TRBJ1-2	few	CASSLWAGYYNYGYTF	TGTGCCAGCAGTTTATGGGCAGGTTATTATAACTATGGCTACACCTTC
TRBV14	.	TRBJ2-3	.	CASSPGPLSPSTDTQYF	TGTGCCAGCAGCCCTGGGCCCCTCTCGCCTAGCACAGATACGCAGTATTTT
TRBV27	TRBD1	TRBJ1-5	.	CASSFGQGAQPQHF	TGTGCCAGCAGTTTTGGGCAGGGGGCTCAGCCCCAGCATTTT
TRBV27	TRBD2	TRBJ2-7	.	CASSFGGEEQYF	TGTGCCAGCAGTTTTGGGGGGGAGGAGCAGTACTTC
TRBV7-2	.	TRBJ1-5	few	CASSLAVEGGQPQHF	TGTGCCAGCAGCTTAGCTGTGGAGGGAGGACAGCCCCAGCATTTT
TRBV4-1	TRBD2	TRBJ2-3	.	CASSRMPSGGATDTQYF	TGCGCCAGCAGCCGTATGCCTAGCGGGGGGGCGACAGATACGCAGTATTTT
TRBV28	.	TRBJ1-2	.	CASSLGGMNYGYTF	TGTGCCAGCAGCCTGGGGGGGATGAACTATGGCTACACCTTC
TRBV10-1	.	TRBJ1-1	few	CASTGSEYRVIAFF	TGCGCCAGCACCGGATCGGAATACAGGGTGATAGCTTTCTTT
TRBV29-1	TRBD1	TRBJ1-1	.	CSVSDRAIWNTEAFF	TGCAGCGTTTCGGACAGGGCAATTTGGAACACTGAAGCTTTCTTT
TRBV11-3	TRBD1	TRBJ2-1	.	CASSRGQGAGGPYNEQFF	TGTGCCAGCAGCAGGGGACAGGGGGCAGGGGGCCCCTACAATGAGCAGTTCTTC
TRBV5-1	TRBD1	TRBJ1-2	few	CASSLGTGGYGYTF	TGCGCCAGCAGCTTGGGGACAGGGGGCTATGGCTACACCTTC
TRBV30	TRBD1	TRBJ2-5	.	CAWSVSRTGGFQETQYF	TGTGCCTGGAGTGTATCGAGGACAGGGGGCTTCCAAGAGACCCAGTACTTC
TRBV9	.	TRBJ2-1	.	CASSVTGSSYNEQFF	TGTGCCAGCAGCGTAACGGGTAGCTCCTACAATGAGCAGTTCTTC
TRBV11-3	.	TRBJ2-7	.	CASSSRADGKNYEQYF	TGTGCCAGCAGCTCCCGCGCGGACGGGAAAAACTACGAGCAGTACTTC
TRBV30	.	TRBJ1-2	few	CAWIPTIDSIYGYTF	TGTGCCTGGATCCCTACCATAGACAGTATCTATGGCTACACCTTC
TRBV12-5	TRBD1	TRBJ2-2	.	CASGPGTGDTGELFF	TGTGCTAGTGGCCCAGGGACAGGGGACACCGGGGAGCTGTTTTTT
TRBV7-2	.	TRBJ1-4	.	CASSSATDRSKLFF	TGTGCCAGCAGCTCCGCGACCGACAGGTCCAAACTGTTTTTT
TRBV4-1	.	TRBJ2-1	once	CASSQWQGSYNEQFF	TGCGCCAGCAGCCAATGGCAGGGCTCCTACAATGAGCAGTTCTTC
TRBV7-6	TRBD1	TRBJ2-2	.	CASSLTATGGPGELFF	TGTGCCAGCAGCTTAACCGCTACAGGGGGCCCCGGGGAGCTGTTTTTT
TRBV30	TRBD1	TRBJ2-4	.	CAWRDRTNIQYF	TGTGCCTGGAGGGACAGGACGAACATTCAGTACTTC
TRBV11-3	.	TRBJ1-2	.	CASSLVGTNGYTF	TGTGCCAGCAGCTTAGTAGGGACAAATGGCTACACCTTC
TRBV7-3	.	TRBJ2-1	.	CASSHTGTYNEQFF	TGTGCCAGCAGCCACACAGGGACCTACAATGAGCAGTTCTTC
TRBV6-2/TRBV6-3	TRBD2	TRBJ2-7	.	CASSPTSDEQYF	TGTGCCAGCAGCCCGACTAGCGACGAGCAGTACTTC
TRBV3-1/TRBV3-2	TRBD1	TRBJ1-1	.	CASGTGQTEAFF	TGTGCCAGTGGGACAGGGCAGACTGAAGCTTTCTTT
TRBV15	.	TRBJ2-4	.	CATSRVAGEAKNIQYF	TGTGCCACCAGCAGAGTAGCAGGGGAGGCCAAAAACATTCAGTACTTC
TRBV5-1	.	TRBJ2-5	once	CASSSTSSQPGETQYF	TGCGCCAGCAGCTCGACTTCGTCCCAACCGGGGGAGACCCAGTACTTC
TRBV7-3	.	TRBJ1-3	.	CASSKGGRVDGNTIYF	TGTGCCAGCAGTAAAGGTGGCAGGGTGGATGGAAACACCATATATTTT
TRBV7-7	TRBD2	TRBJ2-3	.	CASSPGLASTDTQYF	TGTGCCAGCAGCCCCGGACTAGCTAGCACAGATACGCAGTATTTT
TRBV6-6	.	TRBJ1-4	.	CASSLLADEKLFF	TGTGCCAGCAGTTTACTTGCGGATGAAAAACTGTTTTTT
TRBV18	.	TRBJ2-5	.	CASSPPSPARETQYF	TGTGCCAGCTCACCACCGAGTCCAGCGCGGGAGACCCAGTACTTC
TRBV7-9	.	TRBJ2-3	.	CASSLAEGQGDTQYF	TGTGCCAGCAGCTTAGCGGAGGGCCAGGGAGATACGCAGTATTTT
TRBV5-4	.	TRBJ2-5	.	CASSSDYSKETQYF	TGTGCCAGCAGCTCGGACTACTCAAAAGAGACCCAGTACTTC
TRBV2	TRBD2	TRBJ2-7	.	CASSEALGQGGEQYF	TGTGCCAGCAGTGAAGCTCTGGGCCAGGGAGGGGAGCAGTACTTC
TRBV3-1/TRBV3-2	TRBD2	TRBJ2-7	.	CASSPIGLAGVSYEQYF	TGTGCCAGCAGCCCAATCGGACTAGCGGGGGTCTCCTACGAGCAGTACTTC
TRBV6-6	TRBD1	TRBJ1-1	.	CASSPSPTGGGGMNTEAFF	TGTGCCAGCAGTCCTAGCCCGACAGGGGGCGGTGGGATGAACACTGAAGCTTTCTTT
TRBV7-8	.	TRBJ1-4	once	CASSLWFRFNANEKLFF	TGTGCCAGCAGCTTATGGTTTCGGTTCAATGCTAATGAAAAACTGTTTTTT
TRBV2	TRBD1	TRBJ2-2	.	CASIPGQFTGELFF	TGTGCCAGCATTCCGGGACAGTTCACCGGGGAGCTGTTTTTT
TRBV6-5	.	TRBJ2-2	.	CASRTTSNTGELFF	TGTGCCAGCAGGACTACATCGAACACCGGGGAGCTGTTTTTT